These T cell receptor beta chains were read from a single sample in a study of Ad26.COV2.S vaccination and SARS-CoV-2 variants. Profiling relied on immunoSEQ multiplex PCR, and the TCRdb table lists in-frame clones only, not all of them. In the table there are about 350,000 clones, around 89% of which are singletons. Here the sequenced sample was peripheral blood, taken in a trial of Ad26.COV2.S vaccine versus placebo. These receptors were obtained from a person aged 18 to 59 who received the Ad26.COV2.S COVID-19 vaccine or a placebo. Both conserved end residues are part of each CDR3. D genes are given only for firm matches. Size is omitted from some rows. Given values are once, few, many or a class for expanded clones.

v_call	j_call	d_call	clone_size	cdr3_aa	cdr3_nt
TRBV11-2	TRBJ2-2	TRBD1	NA	CASRLRDRAFTGELFF	TGTGCCAGCAGACTGCGGGACAGGGCTTTCACCGGGGAGCTGTTTTTT
TRBV4-2	TRBJ1-4	NA	few	CASSQDGTGTNEKLFF	TGTGCCAGCAGCCAAGATGGCACAGGCACTAATGAAAAACTGTTTTTT
TRBV6-6	TRBJ1-2	NA	once	CASTPPGGARGYTF	TGTGCCAGCACTCCTCCCGGGGGGGCTAGGGGCTACACCTTC
TRBV5-1	TRBJ2-3	NA	NA	CASSPLAISTDTQYF	TGCGCCAGCAGCCCACTAGCCATTAGCACAGATACGCAGTATTTT
TRBV12-3/TRBV12-4	TRBJ2-2	NA	NA	CASSFMNTGELFF	TGTGCCAGCAGTTTTATGAACACCGGGGAGCTGTTTTTT
TRBV28	TRBJ1-6	NA	NA	CASIRDLNSPLHF	TGTGCCAGCATCAGGGATCTCAATTCACCCCTCCACTTT
TRBV5-1	TRBJ2-2	TRBD2	NA	CASSLGPSGVNTGELFF	TGCGCCAGCAGCTTGGGGCCCAGCGGGGTGAACACCGGGGAGCTGTTTTTT
TRBV7-2	TRBJ1-5	NA	NA	CASSFGQRYQPQHF	TGTGCCAGCAGCTTCGGACAGCGATATCAGCCCCAGCATTTT
TRBV10-2	TRBJ2-7	TRBD1	NA	CASGGDRGRFLEQYF	TGCGCCAGCGGAGGGGACAGGGGGCGCTTCCTCGAGCAGTACTTC
TRBV28	TRBJ2-1	NA	NA	CASSLNEQFF	TGTGCCAGCAGTTTAAATGAGCAGTTCTTC
TRBV12-5	TRBJ1-5	NA	NA	CASARGEGNPQHF	TGTGCTAGTGCGCGAGGGGAGGGGAACCCCCAGCATTTT
TRBV5-5	TRBJ1-2	TRBD1	NA	CASSFLGGGSYGYTF	TGTGCCAGCAGCTTTCTAGGGGGCGGGAGCTATGGCTACACCTTC
TRBV5-1	TRBJ2-1	TRBD1	NA	CASSLEQGYNEQFF	TGCGCCAGCAGCTTGGAACAGGGGTACAATGAGCAGTTCTTC
TRBV15	TRBJ1-4	NA	NA	CATSRAGSNEKLFF	TGTGCCACCAGCAGAGCGGGGAGTAATGAAAAACTGTTTTTT
TRBV6-5	TRBJ1-5	NA	NA	CASSYAVNHQPQHF	TGTGCCAGCAGTTACGCTGTTAATCATCAGCCCCAGCATTTT
TRBV19	TRBJ1-1	TRBD1	NA	CASKPYRGRTEAFF	TGTGCCTCGAAACCTTACAGGGGGCGAACTGAAGCTTTCTTT
TRBV5-6	TRBJ1-2	TRBD1	NA	CASSSQGGHGNYGYTF	TGTGCCAGCAGCTCCCAGGGGGGACATGGGAACTATGGCTACACCTTC
TRBV5-5	TRBJ1-4	TRBD1	NA	CASSLVGQVDEKLFF	TGTGCCAGCAGCTTGGTGGGACAGGTTGATGAAAAACTGTTTTTT
TRBV28	TRBJ2-7	TRBD1	NA	CASRSGGSYEQYF	TGTGCCAGCAGATCAGGGGGATCCTACGAGCAGTACTTC
TRBV29-1	TRBJ1-1	TRBD1	NA	CSVVNSGGPNTEAFF	TGCAGCGTTGTCAATTCAGGGGGCCCTAACACTGAAGCTTTCTTT
TRBV13	TRBJ2-7	NA	NA	CASSSRAIYYEQYF	TGTGCCAGCAGCTCTAGGGCCATCTACTACGAGCAGTACTTC
TRBV5-1	TRBJ2-1	NA	NA	CASSSASLSDEQFF	TGCGCCAGCAGCTCCGCGAGTTTAAGCGATGAGCAGTTCTTC
TRBV7-9	TRBJ1-5	TRBD1	NA	CASSSTGAAGQPQHF	TGTGCCAGCAGTTCCACAGGGGCGGCTGGTCAGCCCCAGCATTTT
TRBV5-1	TRBJ1-2	NA	NA	CASSLGQDYGYTF	TGCGCCAGCAGCTTGGGCCAGGACTATGGCTACACCTTC
TRBV5-4	TRBJ1-2	TRBD1	NA	CASSSIYRDSGQGYTF	TGTGCCAGCAGCTCCATATACCGGGACAGCGGACAGGGCTACACCTTC
TRBV3-1/TRBV3-2	TRBJ2-5	NA	NA	CASSQDFGQETQYF	TGTGCCAGCAGCCAAGATTTCGGCCAAGAGACCCAGTACTTC
TRBV7-9	TRBJ2-1	NA	NA	CASSFSATLNEQFF	TGTGCCAGCAGCTTCTCGGCCACCTTGAATGAGCAGTTCTTC
TRBV9	TRBJ2-1	NA	NA	CASSGGRNNEQFF	TGTGCCAGCAGCGGCGGACGGAACAATGAGCAGTTCTTC
TRBV19	TRBJ1-1	NA	NA	CASSIRGQNTEAFF	TGTGCCAGTAGTATAAGAGGACAGAACACTGAAGCTTTCTTT
TRBV7-2	TRBJ2-1	NA	once	CASSNYNEQFF	TGTGCCAGCAGCAACTACAATGAGCAGTTCTTC
TRBV19	TRBJ2-5	NA	NA	CASSRRGQETQYF	TGTGCCAGTAGTAGGCGGGGCCAAGAGACCCAGTACTTC
TRBV5-8	TRBJ2-6	NA	NA	CASSLESIAGANVLTF	TGTGCCAGCAGCTTGGAGTCTATTGCTGGGGCCAACGTCCTGACTTTC
TRBV5-1	TRBJ2-7	TRBD2	NA	CASRLAAALSYEQYF	TGCGCCAGCCGTCTAGCGGCCGCCCTCTCCTACGAGCAGTACTTC
TRBV5-6	TRBJ1-4	TRBD1	NA	CASSLGTGVHEKLFF	TGTGCCAGCAGCTTGGGGACAGGGGTTCATGAAAAACTGTTTTTT
TRBV28	TRBJ1-1	NA	NA	CASRFDTEAFF	TGTGCCAGCAGATTCGACACTGAAGCTTTCTTT
TRBV7-2	TRBJ2-1	NA	NA	CASSSDRAGYNEQFF	TGTGCCAGCAGCTCAGACAGGGCGGGGTACAATGAGCAGTTCTTC
TRBV27	TRBJ1-1	NA	NA	CASSSAGPNTEAFF	TGTGCCAGCAGTTCAGCCGGTCCGAACACTGAAGCTTTCTTT
TRBV15	TRBJ2-3	NA	NA	CATSRDAGGTDTQYF	TGTGCCACCAGCAGAGACGCAGGTGGCACAGATACGCAGTATTTT
TRBV7-9	TRBJ1-4	NA	NA	CASSAARGPGEKLFF	TGTGCCAGCAGCGCGGCCAGGGGTCCTGGTGAAAAACTGTTTTTT
TRBV7-2	TRBJ2-3	NA	NA	CASSLIPALADTQYF	TGTGCCAGCAGCTTAATTCCGGCACTCGCAGATACGCAGTATTTT
TRBV6-5	TRBJ2-2	NA	NA	CASSQDRNTGELFF	TGTGCCAGCAGCCAAGACAGGAACACCGGGGAGCTGTTTTTT
TRBV6-6	TRBJ1-6	TRBD1	NA	CASLQGLGNSPLHF	TGTGCCAGCCTACAGGGGCTTGGCAATTCACCCCTCCACTTT
TRBV10-3	TRBJ2-7	NA	NA	CAISGETGSQYF	TGTGCCATCAGTGGCGAAACAGGGTCCCAGTACTTC
TRBV28	TRBJ2-4	NA	NA	CATRRRAKNIQYF	TGTGCCACCCGGCGGCGAGCCAAAAACATTCAGTACTTC
TRBV14	TRBJ2-7	TRBD1	NA	CASSHTLGQGLYEQYF	TGTGCCAGCAGCCACACACTGGGACAGGGGCTCTACGAGCAGTACTTC
TRBV4-3	TRBJ1-3	NA	NA	CASRYSRASGNTIYF	TGCGCCAGCCGATACTCCAGGGCCTCTGGAAACACCATATATTTT
TRBV7-6	TRBJ1-1	NA	NA	CASSLGGGSDTEAFF	TGTGCCAGCAGCTTAGGCGGGGGGAGTGACACTGAAGCTTTCTTT
TRBV6-5	TRBJ1-2	NA	NA	CASSRQVRYGYTF	TGTGCCAGCAGTCGACAGGTCCGCTATGGCTACACCTTC
TRBV3-1/TRBV3-2	TRBJ2-3	NA	NA	CASSEEGVADTQYF	TGTGCCAGCAGCGAAGAGGGTGTAGCTGATACGCAGTATTTT